This T cell receptor (beta chain) was sequenced during a study of patients and donors after allogeneic stem cell transplantation. The V gene end was trimmed by 1 base and the J gene end by 5 bases; junction bases not matched to a gene: 6. There are 15 residues in the CDR3. Germline V gene data show CDR1 as SGDLS and CDR2 as YYNGEE. In TCRdb, the RT-PCR reads were re-called with MiXCR into one record per CDR3 protein. Here the sample spans approximately 200,000 distinct CDR3 sequences, around two fifths being singletons. The sequenced sample was blood, either unsorted or a sorted T cell fraction (not recorded which). This chain links TRBV9 with TRBJ2-1, with TRBD2 identical over 7 bases. The clonotype originates from a human donor who was either an allogeneic HSCT recipient or a stem cell or donor lymphocyte infusion donor (not recorded which). It is not recorded whose cells these are; they may come from a transplant donor. The CDR3 nucleotides read TGTGCCAGCAGCGTATCGGGGGGAAACCACAATGAGCAGTTCTTC. It specifies CASSVSGGNHNEQFF.